The 26 T cell receptor beta chains listed next were all sequenced from one sample in a study of blood T cell repertoires in COVID-19. Profiled with immunoSEQ multiplex PCR; TCRdb holds only in-frame clones, not every one. The data contain approximately 160,000 clones, about 90% of them singletons. The sequencing input was peripheral blood. Receptors were obtained from a woman between 65 and 79 years old with acute or convalescent COVID-19.

About this clone: The sample holds other DNA sequences that translate to the same CDR3. The chain is built from TRBV3-1 (or the pseudogene TRBV3-2) and TRBJ1-2; D not resolved. The CDR3 is made up of 11 amino acids. The germline CDR1 and CDR2 sequences are LGHDT and YNNKEL (reference sequence). V dropped 1 base and J dropped 8 bases, with 5 bases sitting between them. The CDR3 reads CASSQGGGYTF. For the CDR3, the DNA is TGTGCCAGCAGCCAAGGAGGCGGCTACACCTTC.

V is TRBV6-5 and J is TRBJ2-3, with 11 bases matching TRBD1. Trimming at V came to 5 bases and at J to 6 bases, leaving 7 bases not matched to a gene. In germline, CDR1 is MNHEY, CDR2 SVGAGI. The CDR3 runs to 15 residues. The CDR3 DNA reads as TGTGCCAGCAGTCCTTCGGGACAGGGGGTTGATACGCAGTATTTT. It codes for CASSPSGQGVDTQYF.

This sequence joins TRBV6-5 and TRBJ1-2; no reliable D call. The ends were cut back, 0 bases at V and 2 bases at J, with 13 bases in the middle. Germline loops: CDR1 MNHEY, CDR2 SVGAGI. The CDR3 loop spans 16 amino acids. The CDR3 DNA follows: TGTGCCAGCAGTTACTCCGAGGCCTCACTGAACTATGGCTACACCTTC. This translates into CASSYSEASLNYGYTF.

This clone occurred a few times. The CDR3, as DNA: TGTGCCAGCAGCCCCACAGGGGGCGACTATGGCTACACCTTC. Translating gives CASSPTGGDYGYTF. V is TRBV7-9 and J is TRBJ1-2, with 9 positions matching TRBD1. Germline V gene lookup returns CDR1 SEHNR and CDR2 FQNEAQ (reference sequence). The CDR3 runs to 14 residues. J was trimmed by 3 bases and V by 5 bases; bases with no gene match: 4.

The CDR3, as DNA: TGTGCCACCACTGCGGCCTCCTCCTATAATTCACCCCTCCACTTT. It specifies CATTAASSYNSPLHF. This sequence joins TRBV19 and TRBJ1-6; D not resolved. Per germline, CDR1 LNHDA and CDR2 SQIVND (reference sequence). V shed 10 bases and J shed 0 bases, with 13 bases lying between them. The CDR3 totals 15 residues.

The chain uses TRBV19 and TRBJ2-5; TRBD1 aligns across 10 bases. The V and J ends lost 5 bases and 1 base, in that order; junction bases with no gene match: 7. CDR1 is LNHDA, CDR2 SQIVND, per germline (reference sequence). CDR3 length: 16 amino acids. For the CDR3, the DNA is TGTGCCAGTAGTTCCCGGGACAGGGGATTCCAAGAGACCCAGTACTTC. Encoded protein: CASSSRDRGFQETQYF.

The genes are TRBV20-1 and TRBJ1-5; a possible D gene is TRBD1 (5 bases). V dropped 3 bases and J dropped 6 bases, with 6 bases sitting between them. Germline V lookup: CDR1 DFQATT, CDR2 SNEGSKA (reference sequence). The CDR3 totals 11 residues. In DNA form, the CDR3 reads TGCAGTGCTAGCCAGGGTCAGCCCCAGCATTTT. Translating gives CSASQGQPQHF.

The chain recombines TRBV7-2 with TRBJ2-5; TRBD1 aligns across 8 bases. The CDR3 totals 16 residues. Germline trimming cut 3 bases from V and 3 bases from J; bases unmatched to any gene: 9. From germline, CDR1 is SGHTA and CDR2 FQGNSA. The CDR3 DNA is TGTGCCAGCAGCTTGGCCCCATCGACAGGGGAAGAGACCCAGTACTTC. Translated: CASSLAPSTGEETQYF.

The V gene is TRBV27, the J gene TRBJ2-2, with D unresolved. CDR3 size: 13 residues. CDR1 MNHEY and CDR2 SMNVEV come from the germline V gene (reference sequence). V lost 6 bases to trimming and J lost 4 bases, with 9 bases between them. The CDR3 loop is CASSRDSTGELFF. As DNA, the CDR3 is TGTGCCAGCAGCCGAGACTCCACCGGGGAGCTGTTTTTT.

The chain carries TRBV6-2 or TRBV6-3 and TRBJ1-2; TRBD1 aligns across 8 bases. In germline, CDR1 is MNHEY, CDR2 SVGEGT. Trimming at V came to 5 bases and at J to 5 bases, leaving 4 bases not matched to a gene. CDR3 length equals 13 residues. The CDR3 here is CASSRTGLYGYTF. The CDR3 nucleotides are TGTGCCAGCAGTCGGACAGGGCTTTATGGCTACACCTTC.

V and J are TRBV6-5 and TRBJ1-1, with D possibly TRBD1 on 5 matching bases. Trimming left V 8 bases short and J 5 bases short, with 18 bases between. The CDR3 extends over 14 amino acids. In germline, CDR1 is MNHEY, CDR2 SVGAGI. CDR3 DNA sequence: TGTGCCAGCTGGTCCCAGGGTGCGAGGACTGAAGCTTTCTTT. The encoded protein is CASWSQGARTEAFF.

The rearrangement joins TRBV12-3 or TRBV12-4 to TRBJ1-4; maybe TRBD1 (6 bases). Between the trimmed V and J ends, which lost 6 bases and 8 bases, there was a span of 13 bases. There are 13 residues in the CDR3. The CDR3 DNA is TGTGCCAGCAGCCGACAGGTATTAGAAAAACTGTTTTTT. It translates to CASSRQVLEKLFF.

This clone has more than one count but fewer than ten. The chain recombines TRBV7-2 with TRBJ2-7, with 9 bases fitting TRBD2. This CDR3 has 17 residues. Looked up from germline, CDR1 is SGHTA and CDR2 is FQGNSA. Trimming cost V 5 bases and J 6 bases; bases outside gene matches: 17. CDR3 amino acids: CASSTLYRRGGLGEQYF. The CDR3 bases are TGTGCCAGCAGCACCCTATACAGGCGGGGGGGCCTTGGCGAGCAGTACTTC.

This clone was observed a few times. The chain uses TRBV4-2 and TRBJ1-5, with D unclear. Deletions cut 0 bases from V and 0 bases from J, with 18 bases between. There are 19 residues in the CDR3. Germline assignment: CDR1 LGHNA and CDR2 YNFKEQ. DNA of the CDR3: TGTGCCAGCAGCCAAGATTTGGGAGGCGGACCTTATAGCAATCAGCCCCAGCATTTT. This sequence encodes CASSQDLGGGPYSNQPQHF.

CDR3 coding DNA: TGTGCCAGCAGTGAAACTAAGGGACTAAACGAGCAGTTCTTC. Translating gives CASSETKGLNEQFF. This rearrangement joins TRBV25-1 to TRBJ2-1; 7 bases match TRBD2. With 2 bases clipped from V and 10 bases from J, the junction kept 8 bases outside the gene matches. This CDR3 is 14 amino acids long. Germline V lookup: CDR1 MGHDK, CDR2 SYGVNS.

A remark on this clone: The junction does not match germline at one end; this may be a read error. The J gene is TRBJ2-2, the V gene TRBV28; perhaps TRBD1 as D (6 bases). CDR1 is MDHEN, CDR2 SYDVKM, per germline. This CDR3 spans 15 amino acids. The CDR3 DNA sequence: TGTACCAGCAGTTTGTCGACAGGGAACACCGGGGAGCTGTTTTTT. As protein: CTSSLSTGNTGELFF.

The rearrangement uses TRBV28 and TRBJ2-1; 8 bases match TRBD1. CDR3 length: 15 residues. Germline CDR1 reads MDHEN; CDR2 reads SYDVKM. V gave up 5 bases and J gave up 7 bases; unmatched junction bases: 10. The DNA of the CDR3 is TGTGCCAGCAGTGCCTCTGGACAGGGTAGAAATGAGCAGTTCTTC. It translates to CASSASGQGRNEQFF.

CDR3 nucleotides: TGTGCCAGCAGGAGACAGGGCTTTGCCTCCTACGAGCAGTACTTC. This translates into CASRRQGFASYEQYF. The V call is TRBV2, the J call TRBJ2-7; 7 bases are shared with TRBD1. Trimming cost V 6 bases and J 0 bases; bases outside gene matches: 8. CDR3 size: 15 residues. Germline CDR1 and CDR2: SNHLY and FYNNEI.

The V and J genes are TRBV7-9 and TRBJ2-2, with a possible D match to TRBD2 (5 bases). CDR1 and CDR2 (germline): SEHNR, FQNEAQ (reference sequence). Trimming pared 3 bases from V and 5 bases from J, leaving 10 bases between. This CDR3 contains 14 residues. CDR3 in DNA: TGTGCCAGCAGCTTTGACCAGCGGACCGGGGAGCTGTTTTTT. Its translation is CASSFDQRTGELFF.

The genes are TRBV6-2 or TRBV6-3 and TRBJ1-5; D gene uncertain. The CDR3 runs 16 residues. V dropped 0 bases and J dropped 7 bases, with 16 bases sitting between them. Looked up from germline, CDR1 is MNHEY and CDR2 is SVGEGT. The CDR3 DNA sequence: TGTGCCAGCAGTTACTCCAAGTGGCAGGTGGGCCAGCCCCAGCATTTT. Protein: CASSYSKWQVGQPQHF.

The chain employs TRBV19 and TRBJ2-1, with unresolved D. Between the trimmed V and J ends, which lost 3 bases and 4 bases, there was a span of 10 bases. The CDR3 runs 14 residues. Germline V gives CDR1 LNHDA, CDR2 SQIVND (reference sequence). The DNA for the CDR3 is TGTGCCAGTAGTATCCAGTCTCATTACAATGAGCAGTTCTTC. This encodes CASSIQSHYNEQFF.

The rearrangement uses TRBV4-3 and TRBJ1-5; D not certain. The CDR3 has 14 residues. Germline values: CDR1 LGHNA, CDR2 YSLEER. Trimming cost V 5 bases and J 11 bases, with 19 bases left between them. CDR3 nucleotide sequence: TGCGCCAGCAGCGTGCGGCCCGGGGAATCTTCCCAGCATTTT. Translating it yields CASSVRPGESSQHF.

The chain recombines TRBV3-1 (or the pseudogene TRBV3-2) with TRBJ1-3; D ambiguous. Trimming left V 3 bases short and J 9 bases short, with 21 bases between. CDR3 size: 16 residues. Germline V gene data show CDR1 as LGHDT and CDR2 as YNNKEL (reference sequence). The CDR3 DNA is TGTGCCAGCAGCCAGGGAATCGGGAGAGGCTCAGGCACCATATATTTT. Its translation is CASSQGIGRGSGTIYF.

The CDR3 DNA follows: TGTGCCAGCAGCGTAGTAGAAGGGACAGAACTCTATGGCTACACCTTC. This encodes CASSVVEGTELYGYTF. The chain uses TRBV9 and TRBJ1-2, with 7 bases lining up with TRBD1. The germline gives CDR1 SGDLS, CDR2 YYNGEE. The ends lost 0 bases at V and 4 bases at J; junction bases unmatched: 9. The CDR3 has 16 residues.

The rearrangement uses TRBV5-6 and TRBJ2-5; D gene uncertain. Trimming removed 3 bases at V and 5 bases at J, with 17 bases between. The CDR3 extends over 15 amino acids. The germline CDR1 and CDR2 sequences are SGHDT and YYEEEE. CDR3 sequence: CASSSLTTPAETQYF. The CDR3 bases are TGTGCCAGCAGCTCCCTGACAACCCCGGCGGAGACCCAGTACTTC.

The genes are TRBV4-1 and TRBJ1-1; perhaps TRBD1 as D (5 bases). The CDR3 length is 19 residues. CDR1 is MGHRA and CDR2 is YSYEKL in the germline V gene. The germline V and J ends were trimmed by 3 bases and 3 bases, with 26 bases remaining between them. DNA of the CDR3: TGCGCCAGCAGCCATCCCCCCTCAAGGGGAATGTCTGCGGACACTGAAGCTTTCTTT. Translating gives CASSHPPSRGMSADTEAFF.